One and the same sample provided the 25 T cell receptor beta chains below, sequenced in a study of T cells in Graves' hyperthyroidism and ophthalmopathy. TCR beta CDR3 sequences were amplified from RNA transcripts. An initial round of RT-PCR targeting the TCR CDR3 relied on the HTBI primer set. TCRdb itself ran the multiplex PCR reads through MiXCR, one entry per CDR3 protein. The repertoire holds about 300,000 distinct CDR3 sequences, around a fifth seen once, with 35% to 45% in the top ten. Material: blood. The receptor source for this set is a middle-aged man with Graves' ophthalmopathy.

This clonotype was counted a few times. This sequence joins TRBV28 and TRBJ2-7; 7 bases align to TRBD2. The V segment lost 4 bases and the J segment 5 bases; nucleotides outside the gene matches: 2. This CDR3 has 12 amino acids. The germline CDR1 and CDR2 sequences are MDHEN and SYDVKM. The CDR3 DNA is TGTGCCAGCAGTTGGGGAGGGCACGAGCAGTACTTC. This translates into CASSWGGHEQYF.

The chain combines TRBV7-2 with TRBJ1-6; 7 bases agree with TRBD1. Germline CDR1 and CDR2: SGHTA and FQGNSA. After removal of 4 bases from V and 9 bases from J, the junction contained 9 bases not matched to a gene. The CDR3 loop spans 15 amino acids. The CDR3 DNA reads as TGTGCCAGCAGCTCTCGACAGGGCCGGCGTTCACCCCTCCACTTT. It yields the protein CASSSRQGRRSPLHF.

V is TRBV19 and J is TRBJ1-1, with 8 bases matching TRBD1. The CDR3 totals 15 residues. Germline lookup yields CDR1 LNHDA and CDR2 SQIVND (reference sequence). Unmatched junction bases numbered 7, after V lost 6 bases and J lost 1 base. CDR3 region: CASSPGGTGNTEAFF. In DNA form, the CDR3 reads TGTGCCAGTAGCCCAGGGGGGACAGGGAACACTGAAGCTTTCTTT.

This clonotype was recorded a few times. V is TRBV18 and J is TRBJ1-5, with D tentatively TRBD1 (6 bases). The V end was cut by 1 base, the J end by 6 bases, with 10 bases between. This CDR3 is built from 14 residues. Germline V gene sequence: CDR1 KGHSH, CDR2 LQKENI. The CDR3 protein is CASSPQRGIQPQHF. The DNA for the CDR3 is TGTGCCAGCTCACCACAAAGGGGGATTCAGCCCCAGCATTTT.

This clonotype showed up just a few times. V and J are TRBV24-1 and TRBJ1-4; D remains ambiguous. CDR1 is KGHDR, CDR2 SFDVKD, per germline. V lost 10 bases and J 4 bases, leaving 12 bases between the germline ends. This CDR3 has 13 amino acids. CDR3 DNA sequence: TGTGCCACTTCGAGTCCTAATAATGAAAAACTGTTTTTT. This codes for CATSSPNNEKLFF.

The CDR3 loop is CASSVESSGNEQFF. Written as DNA, the CDR3 is TGTGCCAGCAGCGTAGAAAGCTCGGGGAATGAGCAGTTCTTC. The chain has TRBV9 and TRBJ2-1; TRBD2 is a possible D gene (5 bases). The CDR3 spans 14 residues. Germline assignment: CDR1 SGDLS and CDR2 YYNGEE. The V and J ends lost 0 bases and 7 bases respectively, with 11 bases between them.

This chain connects TRBV6-1 to TRBJ2-2; TRBD2 might be the D (5 bases). The CDR3 contains 16 residues. V gave up 5 bases and J gave up 4 bases, with 17 bases separating them. Germline V gene sequence: CDR1 MNHNS, CDR2 SASEGT. The DNA of the CDR3 is TGTGCCAGCAGTCTCCTACGGGTAGGGAGCACCGGGGAGCTGTTTTTT. It translates to CASSLLRVGSTGELFF.

This clonotype was seen ten or more times. The V gene is TRBV11-2, the J gene TRBJ2-1; 14 bases line up with TRBD2. Germline-derived CDR1 and CDR2 are SGHAT and FQNNGV. The CDR3 totals 18 residues. The trim removed 4 bases at V and 8 bases at J, leaving 13 bases unmatched. The CDR3 sequence is CASSSHLGTSGSRDEQFF. Here the CDR3 DNA reads TGTGCCAGCAGCTCGCATCTTGGGACTAGCGGGAGTAGGGATGAGCAGTTCTTC.

The CDR3 DNA reads as TGTGCCAGCAGCGTAGTCAGGGTTGGGTATGAGCAGTTCTTC. Translation gives CASSVVRVGYEQFF. The rearrangement uses TRBV9 and TRBJ2-1; tentative D call: TRBD1 (5 bases). This CDR3 spans 14 amino acids. The germline V and J ends were trimmed by 0 bases and 8 bases, with 12 bases remaining between them. Germline loops: CDR1 SGDLS, CDR2 YYNGEE.

This sequence joins TRBV6-1 and TRBJ1-2, with 8 nucleotides matching TRBD1. Germline values: CDR1 MNHNS, CDR2 SASEGT. Germline trimming cut 6 bases from V and 8 bases from J; bases unmatched to any gene: 11. The CDR3 length is 14 residues. DNA of the CDR3: TGTGCCAGCAGGAGGGACAGGCCCTCGGAGGGCTACACCTTC. This encodes CASRRDRPSEGYTF.

This sequence joins TRBV5-8 and TRBJ2-1; 7 nucleotides agree with TRBD2. J lost 5 bases, V lost 3 bases, and 8 bases had no gene match. The CDR3 covers 15 residues. CDR1 and CDR2 from the germline V gene are SGHTS and YDEGEE. The CDR3 sequence is CASSWGSSGNNEQFF. CDR3 bases: TGTGCCAGCAGCTGGGGGTCTAGCGGAAACAATGAGCAGTTCTTC.

In this sample, this clonotype turned up many times. The genes are TRBV30 and TRBJ2-3, with 9 positions matching TRBD2. This CDR3 has 14 residues. J was trimmed by 3 bases and V by 7 bases; bases with no gene match: 8. CDR1 GTSNPN and CDR2 SVGIG come from the germline V gene (reference sequence). CDR3 in amino acids: CAFLWLAGTDTQYF. In DNA, the CDR3 is TGTGCCTTCCTCTGGCTAGCGGGAACAGATACGCAGTATTTT.

V gene TRBV6-2 or TRBV6-3 combines with J gene TRBJ2-1; 9 bases line up with TRBD2. Losses at the gene ends were 7 bases for V and 0 bases for J; bases not matched to a gene: 13. Looked up from germline, CDR1 is MNHEY and CDR2 is SVGEGT. This CDR3 has 18 residues. For the CDR3, the DNA is TGTGCCAGCAAGGCGGGAGGGCCCACCCTCAGCTCCTACAATGAGCAGTTCTTC. Translated: CASKAGGPTLSSYNEQFF.

This clonotype was picked up a small number of times. The V gene is TRBV10-3, the J gene TRBJ2-7; 9 bases fit TRBD2. The V gene end was trimmed by 3 bases and the J gene end by 4 bases; junction bases not matched to a gene: 4. The CDR3 totals 14 residues. The germline gives CDR1 ENHRY, CDR2 SYGVKD. The CDR3 bases are TGTGCCATCAGTGATCTAGCGGGAAGGTACGAGCAGTACTTC. Translated: CAISDLAGRYEQYF.

In its sample, this clonotype was seen many times. The chain carries TRBV20-1 and TRBJ2-5; possibly TRBD1 or TRBD2 for D (6 bases each). Per germline, CDR1 DFQATT and CDR2 SNEGSKA (reference sequence). V dropped 6 bases and J dropped 5 bases, with 19 bases sitting between them. The CDR3 has 14 residues. CDR3 region: CSAHPVGGLETQYF. The CDR3 DNA reads as TGCAGTGCCCACCCCGTGGGGGGCTTGGAGACCCAGTACTTC.

Only a few counts were recorded for this clonotype. The chain carries TRBV27 and TRBJ2-7; 9 bases match TRBD2. With 6 bases clipped from V and 4 bases from J, the junction kept 7 bases outside the gene matches. There are 14 residues in the CDR3. In germline, CDR1 is MNHEY, CDR2 SMNVEV (reference sequence). The CDR3 DNA reads as TGTGCCAGCAGATTTAGCGGGAGTTTATACGAGCAGTACTTC. Amino acid sequence: CASRFSGSLYEQYF.

In its sample, this clonotype was seen a few times. The chain couples TRBV28 to TRBJ1-2, with D perhaps TRBD1 (6 bases). V was cut by 3 bases and J by 5 bases, with 16 bases left in between. The CDR3 consists of 15 residues. The germline V gene encodes CDR1 MDHEN and CDR2 SYDVKM. The CDR3 spells CASSFGGAGEYGYTF. The DNA of the CDR3 is TGTGCCAGCAGTTTTGGGGGGGCAGGGGAGTATGGCTACACCTTC.

This clonotype occurred a few times. The gene calls are TRBV4-2 and TRBJ2-7; 11 bases fit TRBD1. This CDR3 has 15 amino acids. Germline CDR1 and CDR2: LGHNA and YNFKEQ. The V segment lost 0 bases and the J segment 6 bases; nucleotides outside the gene matches: 4. CDR3 residues: CASSQETGTGGEQYF. CDR3 DNA sequence: TGTGCCAGCAGCCAAGAGACCGGGACAGGGGGCGAGCAGTACTTC.

The CDR3 coding sequence is TGTGCCAGCAGTGGCCGGGACCCTCGGGATGAGCAGTTCTTC. Its protein is CASSGRDPRDEQFF. The V gene is TRBV6-1, the J gene TRBJ2-1; D may correspond to TRBD1 or TRBD2 (5 bases each). V gave up 4 bases and J gave up 8 bases, with 15 bases separating them. The CDR3 consists of 14 residues. Germline CDR1 is MNHNS and CDR2 is SASEGT.

This clonotype has ten or more counts. V gene TRBV2 combines with J gene TRBJ2-1; 13 bases map to TRBD2. With V trimmed by 3 bases and J by 10 bases, 9 bases remained unmatched. Germline V CDR1 and CDR2: SNHLY, FYNNEI. The length of the CDR3 is 16 residues. DNA of the CDR3: TGTGCCAGCAGTGATGAACTAGCGGGAGGGAAGGGAGAGCAGTTCTTC. It encodes CASSDELAGGKGEQFF.

At least ten counts were recorded for this clonotype. The gene calls are TRBV5-1 and TRBJ1-1; D is uncertain. CDR1 is SGHRS and CDR2 is YFSETQ in the germline V gene. The CDR3 sequence is 14 residues long. The V end was cut by 2 bases, the J end by 1 base, with 9 bases between. CDR3 residues: CASSLQSRNTEAFF. The CDR3 nucleotides read TGCGCCAGCAGCTTACAATCTAGGAACACTGAAGCTTTCTTT.

In its sample, this clonotype was seen many times. The gene calls are TRBV3-1 and TRBJ2-5, with D unclear. This CDR3 is 14 amino acids long. Germline V gene sequence: CDR1 LGHDT, CDR2 YNNKEL (reference sequence). Trimming cost V 0 bases and J 2 bases, with 7 bases left between them. CDR3 sequence: CASSQDWSQETQYF. In DNA, the CDR3 is TGTGCCAGCAGCCAAGATTGGAGTCAAGAGACCCAGTACTTC.

This clonotype was detected only a few times. V gene TRBV5-1 combines with J gene TRBJ2-6; 8 nucleotides agree with TRBD2. Germline CDR1 and CDR2: SGHRS and YFSETQ. The CDR3 covers 17 residues. V was pared by 4 bases and J by 0 bases, with 6 bases of the junction left unmatched. CDR3 region: CASSNGGGASGANVLTF. The CDR3 nucleotides are TGCGCCAGCAGCAACGGGGGGGGGGCCTCTGGGGCCAACGTCCTGACTTTC.

The chain has TRBV15 and TRBJ2-5, with 13 bases matching TRBD2. CDR1 is LNHNV and CDR2 is YYDKDF in the germline V gene (reference sequence). This CDR3 is 16 amino acids long. Unmatched junction bases numbered 0, after V lost 0 bases and J lost 2 bases. The CDR3 DNA sequence: TGTGCCACCAGCAGAGAACTAGCGGGAGGGCAAGAGACCCAGTACTTC. Translation gives CATSRELAGGQETQYF.

The chain is built from TRBV20-1 and TRBJ2-1, with TRBD2 matching over 9 bases. The CDR3 has 13 amino acids. V trimming: 3 bases; J trimming: 8 bases; junction bases outside the gene matches: 5. Germline V gene data show CDR1 as DFQATT and CDR2 as SNEGSKA (reference sequence). The CDR3 sequence is CSASSGGTDEQFF. Here the CDR3 DNA reads TGCAGTGCTAGTAGCGGGGGCACGGATGAGCAGTTCTTC.